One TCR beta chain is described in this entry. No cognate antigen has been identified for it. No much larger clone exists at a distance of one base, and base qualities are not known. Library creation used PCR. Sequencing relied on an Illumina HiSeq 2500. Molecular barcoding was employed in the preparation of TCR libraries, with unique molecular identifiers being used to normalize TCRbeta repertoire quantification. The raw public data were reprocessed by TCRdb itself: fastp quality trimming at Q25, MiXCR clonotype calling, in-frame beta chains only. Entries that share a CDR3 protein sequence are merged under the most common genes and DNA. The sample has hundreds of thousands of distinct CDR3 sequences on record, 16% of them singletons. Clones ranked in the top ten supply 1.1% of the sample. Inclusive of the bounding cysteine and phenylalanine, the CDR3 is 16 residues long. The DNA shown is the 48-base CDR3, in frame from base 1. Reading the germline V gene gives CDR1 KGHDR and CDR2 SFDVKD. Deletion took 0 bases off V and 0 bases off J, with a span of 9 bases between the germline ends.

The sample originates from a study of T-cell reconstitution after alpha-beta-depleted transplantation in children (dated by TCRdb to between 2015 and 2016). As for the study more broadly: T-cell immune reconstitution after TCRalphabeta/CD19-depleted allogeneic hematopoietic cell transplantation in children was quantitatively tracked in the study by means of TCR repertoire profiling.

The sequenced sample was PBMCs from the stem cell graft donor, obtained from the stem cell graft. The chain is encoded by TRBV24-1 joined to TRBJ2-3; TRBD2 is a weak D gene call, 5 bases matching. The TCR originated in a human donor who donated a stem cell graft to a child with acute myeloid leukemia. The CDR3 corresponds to CATSDLTGVSTDTQYF. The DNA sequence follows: TGTGCCACCAGTGATTTGACCGGGGTTAGCACAGATACGCAGTATTTT.